These 8 T cell receptor beta chains share one sample of origin, sequenced in a study of blood T cell repertoires in COVID-19. This table comes from immunoSEQ multiplex PCR, and its TCRdb copy is limited to in-frame clones, with some not included. The sample shows around 140,000 clones, 80% of them seen only once. Sequenced material: peripheral blood. These receptors were obtained from a man between 70 and 80 years old who had recovered from COVID-19.

About this clone: The sample contains more than one DNA sequence encoding this CDR3. The chain links TRBV5-4 to TRBJ2-3, with a weak D call TRBD2 (6 bases). The V gene's germline CDR1 is SGHNT and CDR2 YYREEE (reference sequence). This CDR3 region has 15 residues. V lost 4 bases, J lost 1 base, and 13 bases lay in between. The CDR3 spells CASSPGGAGTDTQYF. The CDR3 nucleotides are TGTGCCAGCAGCCCCGGGGGAGCGGGCACAGATACGCAGTATTTT.

The J gene is TRBJ2-7, the V gene TRBV29-1, with 8 bases aligning to TRBD2. V dropped 0 bases and J dropped 2; count of bases not matched to a gene: 6. CDR1 and CDR2 (germline): SQVTM, ANQGSEA. CDR3 length: 15 residues. The CDR3 coding sequence is TGCAGCGTTGAAGAAGGGACTAGTTCGACCTACGAGCAGTACTTC. Translation: CSVEEGTSSTYEQYF.

The V and J genes are TRBV29-1 and TRBJ2-1; unclear D gene. The CDR3 is 12 residues long. Germline-derived CDR1 and CDR2 are SQVTM and ANQGSEA. V was shortened by 4 bases and J by 7 bases, with 11 bases between the two germline ends. The CDR3 loop is CSVAFRVNEQFF. The CDR3 region has the DNA TGCAGCGTTGCCTTCCGGGTAAATGAGCAGTTCTTC.

V and J are TRBV11-3 and TRBJ2-3; TRBD1 aligns across 8 bases. Trimming at V came to 4 bases and at J to 11 bases, leaving 26 bases not matched to a gene. The CDR3 contains 19 residues. Germline V CDR1 and CDR2: SGHNT, YENEEA. The CDR3 protein is CASSSGQGPRDFQSDGQYF. DNA of the CDR3: TGTGCCAGCAGCTCCGGACAGGGACCTCGGGACTTCCAATCCGATGGGCAGTATTTT. Full variable domain (rest looked up from reference TRBV11-3 and TRBJ2-3): EAGVVQSPRYKIIEKKQPVAFWCNPISGHNTLYWYLQNLGQGPELLIRYENEEAVDDSQLPKDRFSAERLKGVDSTLKIQPAELGDSAVYLCASSSGQGPRDFQSDGQYFGPGTRLTVL.

About this clone: The same CDR3 arises from other DNA sequences in this sample as well. V gene TRBV3-1 (or the pseudogene TRBV3-2) combines with J gene TRBJ2-3; 9 bases line up with TRBD2. The CDR3 is 15 residues long. The V segment lost 4 bases and the J segment 0 bases; nucleotides outside the gene matches: 2. Germline V gene data show CDR1 as LGHDT and CDR2 as YNNKEL (reference sequence). The CDR3 protein is CASSPTSGSTDTQYF. The CDR3, as DNA: TGTGCCAGCAGCCCGACTAGCGGAAGCACAGATACGCAGTATTTT.

This clone appeared once. The chain links TRBV4-1 to TRBJ1-1; TRBD1 is a possible D gene (5 bases). Germline V CDR1 and CDR2: MGHRA, YSYEKL. V lost 0 bases, J lost 0 bases, and 11 bases lay in between. There are 16 residues in the CDR3. CDR3 nucleotides: TGCGCCAGCAGCCAAGATGGGGCTAGGATGAACACTGAAGCTTTCTTT. It is translated as CASSQDGARMNTEAFF.

The CDR3 nucleotides are TGCGCCAGCAGTCCCCGGGGAGCGGAAAACACCGGGGAGCTGTTTTTT. Its protein product is CASSPRGAENTGELFF. This chain joins TRBV10-1 and TRBJ2-2, with D maybe TRBD2 (5 bases). The V gene's germline CDR1 is WNHNN and CDR2 SYGVQD (reference sequence). This CDR3 has 16 amino acids. V gave up 5 bases and J gave up 2 bases, with 15 bases separating them.

CDR3 loop: CATRGADTQYF. In DNA, the CDR3 is TGTGCCACTCGGGGGGCAGATACGCAGTATTTT. V and J are TRBV3-1 (or the pseudogene TRBV3-2) and TRBJ2-3; 7 bases map to TRBD2. The trim removed 10 bases at V and 4 bases at J, leaving 2 bases unmatched. Germline V gene data show CDR1 as LGHDT and CDR2 as YNNKEL (reference sequence). The CDR3 loop spans 11 amino acids.